This is a list of T cell receptor beta chains from one sample in a study of post-analysis software for immune sequencing data. One entry per CDR3 protein results from TCRdb running MiXCR on the PCR reads. The sample includes about 820,000 distinct CDR3 sequences, around 53% seen only once; the top ten take 4.6%. The specimen sequenced was blood. The receptors were gathered from a girl between 10 and 17 years old with multiple sclerosis. CDR3s include the opening cysteine and the closing phenylalanine or tryptophan.

v_gene	j_gene	CDR3aa
TRBV29-1	-	CSVSQTWRGDHEQYF
TRBV9	TRBJ2-1	CASSNRDGPRGNEQFF
TRBV5-1	TRBJ2-1	CASSLGSAGWNEQFF
TRBV20-1	TRBJ2-1	CSGNRAGSQFF
TRBV29-1	TRBJ2-1	CSVEEAGAAGGEQFF
TRBV14	TRBJ2-1	CASSHSGRASEQFF
TRBV27	TRBJ2-3	CASSSGTVGGRVHTQYF
TRBV6-5	TRBJ2-3	CASRDGGDADTQYF
TRBV10-3	TRBJ2-3	CAIGGGARGTDTQYF
TRBV3-1	TRBJ2-7	CASSQDLRLAGRSYEQYF
TRBV7-3	TRBJ2-7	CASSRNNNEQYF
TRBV7-9	TRBJ1-5	CASSPGGASDSNQPQHF
TRBV20-1	TRBJ2-5	CSARGTSGDQETQYF
TRBV27	TRBJ2-7	CASSLGVAYEQYF
TRBV12-3/TRBV12-4	TRBJ2-3	CASSLALAPPREADTQYF
TRBV5-1	TRBJ1-4	CASTPAPRSNEKLFF
TRBV20-1	TRBJ2-1	CSARNGLAGVSEQFF
TRBV20-1	TRBJ1-4	CSAPPGTGGGKLFF
TRBV4-2	TRBJ2-5	CASRRTGGFSRGVQETQYF
TRBV7-9	TRBJ2-5	CASSLATTAQETQYF
TRBV10-3	TRBJ2-1	CAIYSGTAYNEQFF
TRBV3-1	TRBJ1-1	CASSQVSRRSNQAGLNTEAFF
TRBV20-1	TRBJ2-5	CSARDQGRQETQYF
TRBV29-1	TRBJ1-2	CSVPQGYGYTF
TRBV29-1	TRBJ1-2	CSVDMGGKYGYTF
TRBV20-1	TRBJ2-1	CSRRGQHYNEQFF
TRBV2	TRBJ1-1	CASRLEGAEAFF
TRBV20-1	TRBJ1-4	CSAQGGNEKLFF
TRBV3-1	TRBJ2-7	CASSPGTSGVDSYEQYF
TRBV7-3	-	CASSSRHVEVSYEQYF
TRBV7-3	TRBJ2-1	CASSSLGVGEQFF
TRBV11-2	TRBJ2-1	CASSSGRGREQFF